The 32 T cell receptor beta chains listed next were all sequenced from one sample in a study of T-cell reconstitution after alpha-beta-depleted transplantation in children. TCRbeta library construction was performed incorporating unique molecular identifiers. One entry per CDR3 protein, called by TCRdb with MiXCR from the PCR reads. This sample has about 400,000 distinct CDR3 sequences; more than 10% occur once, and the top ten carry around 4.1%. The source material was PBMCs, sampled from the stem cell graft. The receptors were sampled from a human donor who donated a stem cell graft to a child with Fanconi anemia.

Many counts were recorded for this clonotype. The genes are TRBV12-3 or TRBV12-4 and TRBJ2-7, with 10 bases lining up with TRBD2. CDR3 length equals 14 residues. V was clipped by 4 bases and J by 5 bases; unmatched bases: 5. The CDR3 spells CASSYSGGSDEQYF. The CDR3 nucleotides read TGTGCCAGCAGTTATAGCGGGGGGTCCGACGAGCAGTACTTC.

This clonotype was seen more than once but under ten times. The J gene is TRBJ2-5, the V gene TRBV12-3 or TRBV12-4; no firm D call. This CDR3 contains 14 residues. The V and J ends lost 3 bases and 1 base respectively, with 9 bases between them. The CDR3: CASSLNSRQETQYF. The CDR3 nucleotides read TGTGCCAGCAGTTTGAACAGCCGCCAAGAGACCCAGTACTTC.

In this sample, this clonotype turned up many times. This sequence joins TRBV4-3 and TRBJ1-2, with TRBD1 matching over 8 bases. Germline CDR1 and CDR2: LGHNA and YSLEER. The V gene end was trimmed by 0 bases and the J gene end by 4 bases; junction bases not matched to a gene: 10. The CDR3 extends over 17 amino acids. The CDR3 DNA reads TGCGCCAGCAGCCAAGAGTTACCGGGACAGGTAGTCTATGGCTACACCTTC. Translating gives CASSQELPGQVVYGYTF.

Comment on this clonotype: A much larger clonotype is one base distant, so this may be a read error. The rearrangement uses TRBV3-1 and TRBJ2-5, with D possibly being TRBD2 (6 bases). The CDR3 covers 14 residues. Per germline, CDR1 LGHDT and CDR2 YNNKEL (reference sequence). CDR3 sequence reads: CASSQRGAQGTQYF. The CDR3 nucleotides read TGTGCCAGCAGCCAGCGGGGTGCCCAAGGGACCCAGTACTTC.

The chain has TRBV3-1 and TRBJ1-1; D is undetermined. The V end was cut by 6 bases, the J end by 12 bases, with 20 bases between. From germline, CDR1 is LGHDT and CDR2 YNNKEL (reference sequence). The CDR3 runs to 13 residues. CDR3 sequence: CASSPRETLGPFF. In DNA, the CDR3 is TGTGCCAGCAGTCCAAGGGAAACCCTGGGCCCTTTCTTT.

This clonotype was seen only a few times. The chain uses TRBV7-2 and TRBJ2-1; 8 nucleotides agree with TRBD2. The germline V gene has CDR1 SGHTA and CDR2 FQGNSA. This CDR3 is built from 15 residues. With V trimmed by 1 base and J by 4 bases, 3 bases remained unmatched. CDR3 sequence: CASSLGSGVYNEQFF. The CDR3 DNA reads TGTGCCAGCAGCTTAGGTAGCGGGGTTTACAATGAGCAGTTCTTC.

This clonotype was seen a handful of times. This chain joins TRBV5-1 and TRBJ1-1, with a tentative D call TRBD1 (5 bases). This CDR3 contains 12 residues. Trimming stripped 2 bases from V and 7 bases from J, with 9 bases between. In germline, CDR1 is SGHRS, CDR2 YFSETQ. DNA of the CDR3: TGCGCCAGCAGCTTCCGGGACGGTGAAGCTTTCTTT. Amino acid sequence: CASSFRDGEAFF.

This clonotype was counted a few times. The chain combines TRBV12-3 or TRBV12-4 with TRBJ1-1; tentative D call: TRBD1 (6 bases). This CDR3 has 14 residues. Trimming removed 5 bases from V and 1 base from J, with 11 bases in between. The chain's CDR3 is CASSNSRGNTEAFF. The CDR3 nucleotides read TGTGCCAGCAGTAACTCCAGGGGGAACACTGAAGCTTTCTTT.

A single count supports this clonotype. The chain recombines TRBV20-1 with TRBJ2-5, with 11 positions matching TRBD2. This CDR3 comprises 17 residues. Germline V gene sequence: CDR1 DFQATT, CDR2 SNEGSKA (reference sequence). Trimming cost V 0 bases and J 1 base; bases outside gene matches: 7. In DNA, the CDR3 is TGCAGTGCTAGAGATCTCCCAACTAGCGGGGGCCAAGAGACCCAGTACTTC. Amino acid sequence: CSARDLPTSGGQETQYF.

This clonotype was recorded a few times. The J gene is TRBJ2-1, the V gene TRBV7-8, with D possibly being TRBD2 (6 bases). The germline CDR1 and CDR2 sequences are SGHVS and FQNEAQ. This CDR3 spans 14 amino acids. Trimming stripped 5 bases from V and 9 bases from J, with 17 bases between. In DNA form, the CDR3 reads TGTGCCAGCAGCCGAACCACCATGGAGGGTGAGCAGTTCTTC. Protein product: CASSRTTMEGEQFF.

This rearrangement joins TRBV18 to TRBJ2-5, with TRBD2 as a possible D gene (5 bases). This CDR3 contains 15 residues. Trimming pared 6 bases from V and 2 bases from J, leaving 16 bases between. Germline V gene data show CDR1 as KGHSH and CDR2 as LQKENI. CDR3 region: CASSDSRGPQETQYF. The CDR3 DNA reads TGTGCCAGCTCCGATTCCCGGGGTCCTCAAGAGACCCAGTACTTC. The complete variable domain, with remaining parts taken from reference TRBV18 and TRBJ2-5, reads NAGVMQNPRHLVRRRGQEARLRCSPMKGHSHVYWYRQLPEEGLKFMVYLQKENIIDESGMPKERFSAEFPKEGPSILRIQQVVRGDSAAYFCASSDSRGPQETQYFGPGTRLLVL.

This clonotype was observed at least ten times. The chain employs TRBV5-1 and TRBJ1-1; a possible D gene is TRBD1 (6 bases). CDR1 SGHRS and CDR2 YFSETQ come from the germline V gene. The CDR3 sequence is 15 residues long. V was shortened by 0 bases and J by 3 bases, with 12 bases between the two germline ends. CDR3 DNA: TGCGCCAGCAGCTTGGTTGCGGGGGCCGACACTGAAGCTTTCTTT. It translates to CASSLVAGADTEAFF.

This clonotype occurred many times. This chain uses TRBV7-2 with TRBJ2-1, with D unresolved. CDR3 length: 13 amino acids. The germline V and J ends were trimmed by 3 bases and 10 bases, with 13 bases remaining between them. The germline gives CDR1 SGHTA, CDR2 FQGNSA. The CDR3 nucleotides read TGTGCCAGCAGCTTGGCTAGGGTAGGGGAGCAGTTCTTC. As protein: CASSLARVGEQFF.

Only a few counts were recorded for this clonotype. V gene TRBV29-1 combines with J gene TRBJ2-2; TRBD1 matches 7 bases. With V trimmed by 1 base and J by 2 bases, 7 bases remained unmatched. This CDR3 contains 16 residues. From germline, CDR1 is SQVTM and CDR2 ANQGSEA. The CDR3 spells CSVEGLGDRNTGELFF. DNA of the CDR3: TGCAGCGTTGAAGGACTTGGGGACAGAAACACCGGGGAGCTGTTTTTT.

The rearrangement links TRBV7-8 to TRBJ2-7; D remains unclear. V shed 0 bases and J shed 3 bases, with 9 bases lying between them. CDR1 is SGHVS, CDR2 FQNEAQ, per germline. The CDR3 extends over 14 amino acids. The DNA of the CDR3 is TGTGCCAGCAGCTTAGCAGGTGTGAGCTACGAGCAGTACTTC. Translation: CASSLAGVSYEQYF.

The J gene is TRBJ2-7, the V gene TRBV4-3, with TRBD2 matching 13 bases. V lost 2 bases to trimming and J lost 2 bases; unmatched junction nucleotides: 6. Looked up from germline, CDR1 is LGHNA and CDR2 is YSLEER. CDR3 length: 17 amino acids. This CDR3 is CASSQLPGTSGAYEQYF. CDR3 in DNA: TGCGCCAGCAGCCAACTCCCCGGGACTAGCGGGGCCTACGAGCAGTACTTC.

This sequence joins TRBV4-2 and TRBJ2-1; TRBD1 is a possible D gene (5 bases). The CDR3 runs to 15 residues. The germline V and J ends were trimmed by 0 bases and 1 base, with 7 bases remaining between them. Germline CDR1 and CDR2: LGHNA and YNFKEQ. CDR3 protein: CASSQDRASYNEQFF. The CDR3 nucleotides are TGTGCCAGCAGCCAAGACAGGGCATCCTACAATGAGCAGTTCTTC.

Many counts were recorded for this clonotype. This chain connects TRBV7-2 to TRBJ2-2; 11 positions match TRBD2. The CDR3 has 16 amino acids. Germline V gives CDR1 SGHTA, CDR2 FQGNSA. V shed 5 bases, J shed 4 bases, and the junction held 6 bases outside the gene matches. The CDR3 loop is CASSLYGTSGTGELFF. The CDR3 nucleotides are TGTGCCAGCAGCCTGTATGGGACTAGCGGCACCGGGGAGCTGTTTTTT.

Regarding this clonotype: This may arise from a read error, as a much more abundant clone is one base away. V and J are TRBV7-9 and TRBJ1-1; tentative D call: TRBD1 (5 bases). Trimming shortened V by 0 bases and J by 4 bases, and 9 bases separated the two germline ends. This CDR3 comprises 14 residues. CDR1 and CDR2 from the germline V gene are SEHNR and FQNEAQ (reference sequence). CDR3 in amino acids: CASSLAGRVTEAFF. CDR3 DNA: TGTGCCAGCAGCTTAGCAGGCAGGGTCACTGAAGCTTTCTTT.

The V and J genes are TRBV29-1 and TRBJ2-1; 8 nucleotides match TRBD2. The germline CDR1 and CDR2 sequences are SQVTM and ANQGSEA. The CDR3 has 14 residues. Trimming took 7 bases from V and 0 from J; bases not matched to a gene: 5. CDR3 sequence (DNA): TGCAGCGGACTAGCGTTTAGCTCCTACAATGAGCAGTTCTTC. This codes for CSGLAFSSYNEQFF.

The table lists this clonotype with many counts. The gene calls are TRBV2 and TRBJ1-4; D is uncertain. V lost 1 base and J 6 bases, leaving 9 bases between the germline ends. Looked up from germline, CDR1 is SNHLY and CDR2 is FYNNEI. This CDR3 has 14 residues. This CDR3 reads CASSEGTAYEKLFF. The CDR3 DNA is TGTGCCAGCAGTGAAGGGACGGCCTATGAAAAACTGTTTTTT. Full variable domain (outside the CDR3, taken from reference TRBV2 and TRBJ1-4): EPEVTQTPSHQVTQMGQEVILRCVPISNHLYFYWYRQILGQKVEFLVSFYNNEISEKSEIFDDQFSVERPDGSNFTLKIRSTKLEDSAMYFCASSEGTAYEKLFFGSGTQLSVL.

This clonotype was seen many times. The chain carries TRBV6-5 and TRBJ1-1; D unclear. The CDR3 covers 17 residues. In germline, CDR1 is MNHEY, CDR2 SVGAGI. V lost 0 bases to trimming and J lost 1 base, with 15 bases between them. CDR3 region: CASSYSVGGLTNTEAFF. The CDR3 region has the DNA TGTGCCAGCAGTTACTCTGTTGGCGGACTTACGAACACTGAAGCTTTCTTT.

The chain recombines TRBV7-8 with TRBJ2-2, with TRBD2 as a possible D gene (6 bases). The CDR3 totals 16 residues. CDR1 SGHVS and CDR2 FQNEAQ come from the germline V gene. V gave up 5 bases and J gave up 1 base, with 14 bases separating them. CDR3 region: CASSRNGGWNTGELFF. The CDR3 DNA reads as TGTGCCAGCAGCCGCAACGGGGGTTGGAACACCGGGGAGCTGTTTTTT. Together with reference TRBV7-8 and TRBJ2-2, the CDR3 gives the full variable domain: GAGVSQSPRYKVAKRGQDVALRCDPISGHVSLFWYQQALGQGPEFLTYFQNEAQLDKSGLPSDRFFAERPEGSVSTLKIQRTQQEDSAVYLCASSRNGGWNTGELFFGEGSRLTVL.

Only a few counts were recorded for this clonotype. In DNA, the CDR3 is TGTGCCAGCAGCTTGTTTCTAGCGGGGGGCCTTGAGCAGTTCTTC. Translation gives CASSLFLAGGLEQFF. This chain joins TRBV5-6 and TRBJ2-1, with 11 positions matching TRBD2. CDR1 and CDR2 from the germline V gene are SGHDT and YYEEEE. The CDR3 spans 15 residues. The J segment lost 9 bases and the V segment lost 1 base, leaving 6 bases of the junction unmatched.

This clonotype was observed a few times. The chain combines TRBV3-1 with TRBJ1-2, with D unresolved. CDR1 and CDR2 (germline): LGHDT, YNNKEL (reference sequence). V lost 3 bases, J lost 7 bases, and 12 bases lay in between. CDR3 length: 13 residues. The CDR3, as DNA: TGTGCCAGCAGCCAGGCCGCTGGCCGTGGCTACACCTTC. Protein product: CASSQAAGRGYTF.

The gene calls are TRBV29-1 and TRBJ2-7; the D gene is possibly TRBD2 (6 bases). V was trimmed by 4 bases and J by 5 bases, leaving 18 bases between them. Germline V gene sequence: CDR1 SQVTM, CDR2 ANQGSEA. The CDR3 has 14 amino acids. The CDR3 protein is CSVAGVRRRDEQYF. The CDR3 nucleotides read TGCAGCGTTGCAGGTGTCCGCAGGAGGGACGAGCAGTACTTC.

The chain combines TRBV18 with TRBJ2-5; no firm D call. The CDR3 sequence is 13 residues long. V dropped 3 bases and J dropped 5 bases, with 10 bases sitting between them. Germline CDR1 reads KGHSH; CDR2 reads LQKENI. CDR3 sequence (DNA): TGTGCCAGCTCACCCAGTCAATTCGAGACCCAGTACTTC. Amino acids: CASSPSQFETQYF. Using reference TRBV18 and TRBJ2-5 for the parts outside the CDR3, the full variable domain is NAGVMQNPRHLVRRRGQEARLRCSPMKGHSHVYWYRQLPEEGLKFMVYLQKENIIDESGMPKERFSAEFPKEGPSILRIQQVVRGDSAAYFCASSPSQFETQYFGPGTRLLVL.

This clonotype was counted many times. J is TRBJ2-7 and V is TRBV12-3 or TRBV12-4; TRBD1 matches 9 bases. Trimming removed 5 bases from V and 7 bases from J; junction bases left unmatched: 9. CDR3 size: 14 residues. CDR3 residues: CASSLGTGMGEQYF. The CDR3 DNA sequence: TGTGCCAGCAGTCTAGGGACAGGGATGGGGGAGCAGTACTTC.

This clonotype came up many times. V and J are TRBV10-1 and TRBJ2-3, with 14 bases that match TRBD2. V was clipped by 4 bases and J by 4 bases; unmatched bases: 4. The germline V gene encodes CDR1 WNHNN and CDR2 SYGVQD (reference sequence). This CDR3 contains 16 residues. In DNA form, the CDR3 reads TGCGCCAGCAGTGCCGGGACTAGCGGGGGCGCAGATACGCAGTATTTT. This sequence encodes CASSAGTSGGADTQYF.

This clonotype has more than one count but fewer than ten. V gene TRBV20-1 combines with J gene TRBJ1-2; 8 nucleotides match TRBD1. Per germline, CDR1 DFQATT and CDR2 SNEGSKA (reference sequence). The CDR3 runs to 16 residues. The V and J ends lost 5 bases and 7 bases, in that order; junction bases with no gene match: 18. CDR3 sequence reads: CSAPNGRTGMEFGYTF. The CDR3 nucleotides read TGCAGTGCTCCAAACGGCAGGACAGGGATGGAATTTGGCTACACCTTC.

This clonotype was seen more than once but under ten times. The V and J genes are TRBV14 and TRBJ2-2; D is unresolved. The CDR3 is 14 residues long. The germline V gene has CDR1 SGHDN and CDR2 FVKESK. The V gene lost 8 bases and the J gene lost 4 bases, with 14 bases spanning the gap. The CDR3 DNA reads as TGTGCCAGCCGGAAGGTTCGCGGCACCGGGGAGCTGTTTTTT. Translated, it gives CASRKVRGTGELFF.

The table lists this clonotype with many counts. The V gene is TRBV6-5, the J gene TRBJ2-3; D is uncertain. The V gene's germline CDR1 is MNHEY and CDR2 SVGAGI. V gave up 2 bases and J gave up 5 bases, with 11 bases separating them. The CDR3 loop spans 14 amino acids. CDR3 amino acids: CASSYSSSGDTQYF. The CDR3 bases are TGTGCCAGCAGTTACAGCAGCAGTGGAGATACGCAGTATTTT.